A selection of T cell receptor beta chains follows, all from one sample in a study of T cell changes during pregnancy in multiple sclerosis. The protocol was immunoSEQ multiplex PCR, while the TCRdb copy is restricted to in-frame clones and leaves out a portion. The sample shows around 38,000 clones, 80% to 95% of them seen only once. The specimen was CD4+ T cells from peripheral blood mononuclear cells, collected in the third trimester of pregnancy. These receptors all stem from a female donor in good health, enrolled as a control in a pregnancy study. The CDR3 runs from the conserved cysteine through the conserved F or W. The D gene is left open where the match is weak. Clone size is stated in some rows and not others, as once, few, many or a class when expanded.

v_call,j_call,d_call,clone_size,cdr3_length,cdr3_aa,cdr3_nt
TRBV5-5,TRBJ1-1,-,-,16,CASRAGPPSPGTEAFF,TGTGCCAGCAGAGCGGGGCCTCCCTCCCCCGGCACTGAAGCTTTCTTT
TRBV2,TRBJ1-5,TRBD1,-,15,CASSLQGAGNQPQHF,TGTGCCAGCAGTTTACAGGGGGCGGGCAATCAGCCCCAGCATTTT
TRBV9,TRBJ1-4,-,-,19,CASSVIVRTVTSTNEKLFF,TGTGCCAGCAGCGTTATAGTCAGGACAGTTACTTCAACTAATGAAAAACTGTTTTTT
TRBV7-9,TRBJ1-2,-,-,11,CASGDSYGYTF,TGTGCCAGCGGCGACAGCTATGGCTACACCTTC
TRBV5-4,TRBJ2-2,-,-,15,CASSLGGSVAGELFF,TGTGCCAGCAGCCTGGGAGGTAGCGTCGCGGGGGAGCTGTTTTTT
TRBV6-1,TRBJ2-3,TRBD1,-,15,CASGLDRVPFHTQYF,TGTGCCAGCGGTTTGGACAGGGTCCCGTTCCATACGCAGTATTTT
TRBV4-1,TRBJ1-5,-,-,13,CASSQLLRGPQHF,TGCGCCAGCAGCCAACTCCTAAGAGGGCCCCAGCATTTT
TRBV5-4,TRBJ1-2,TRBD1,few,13,CASSLQGSYGYTF,TGTGCCAGCAGCTTACAGGGGAGCTATGGCTACACCTTC
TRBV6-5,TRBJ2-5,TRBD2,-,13,CASSNSGGETQYF,TGTGCCAGCAGCAATAGCGGGGGAGAGACCCAGTACTTC
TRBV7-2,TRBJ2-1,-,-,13,CASSLGGLNEQFF,TGTGCCAGCAGCTTAGGGGGGCTGAACGAGCAGTTCTTC
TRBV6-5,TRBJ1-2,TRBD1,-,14,CASRSTGTDYGYTF,TGTGCCAGCAGGTCAACAGGGACAGACTATGGCTACACCTTC
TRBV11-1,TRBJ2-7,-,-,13,CASSLSILYEQYF,TGTGCCAGCAGCTTATCCATACTTTACGAGCAGTACTTC
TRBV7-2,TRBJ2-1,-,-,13,CASRGGSYNEQFF,TGTGCCAGCCGCGGGGGCTCTTACAATGAGCAGTTCTTC
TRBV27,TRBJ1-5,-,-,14,CASSSMSRPETQHF,TGTGCCAGCAGTTCCATGTCGCGCCCCGAAACCCAGCATTTT
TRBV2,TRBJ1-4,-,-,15,CASKGRGWVEEKLFF,TGTGCCAGCAAGGGGAGGGGTTGGGTGGAAGAAAAACTGTTTTTT
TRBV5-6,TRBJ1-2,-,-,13,CASSSGAGWGYTF,TGTGCCAGCAGCTCAGGGGCAGGGTGGGGCTACACCTTC